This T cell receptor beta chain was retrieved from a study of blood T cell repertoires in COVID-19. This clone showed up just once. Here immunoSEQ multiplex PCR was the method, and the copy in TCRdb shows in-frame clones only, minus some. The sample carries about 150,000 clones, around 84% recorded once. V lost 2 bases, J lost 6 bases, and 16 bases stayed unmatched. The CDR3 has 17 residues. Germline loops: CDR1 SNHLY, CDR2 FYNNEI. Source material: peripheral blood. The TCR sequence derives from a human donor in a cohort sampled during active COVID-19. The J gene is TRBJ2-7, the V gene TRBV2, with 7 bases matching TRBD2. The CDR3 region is CASSENWGFGRKREQYV. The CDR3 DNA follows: TGTGCCAGCAGTGAAAATTGGGGTTTCGGGAGGAAGCGCGAGCAGTACGTC.